This T cell receptor (beta chain) was retrieved from a study of cytomegalovirus exposure and HLA in healthy donors. The table lists this clone with a count of one. 60 Vbeta and 13 Jbeta primers were used in PCR. TCRdb keeps only in-frame clones here, not all; method: immunoSEQ multiplex PCR. This sample yields about 160,000 clones, of which 75% to 80% are seen a single time; around 0.98% belongs to the top ten. This receptor was obtained from a woman aged 50 to 65 in good health and CMV-seropositive. What was sequenced was PBMCs.

The chain's CDR3 is CASSSGGLGNTIYF. DNA for the CDR3: TGTGCCAGCAGTTCGGGGGGACTTGGAAACACCATATATTTT. J is TRBJ1-3 and V is TRBV28, with D tentatively TRBD1 (5 bases). This CDR3 has 14 residues. Deletions cut 4 bases from V and 3 bases from J, with 10 bases between. Germline CDR1 is MDHEN and CDR2 is SYDVKM.